This record concerns one TCR beta chain sequence. The antigen remains unidentified. These data are taken from a study of Graves' ophthalmopathy and Graves' hyperthyroidism. Study context: Sampling took place at initial diagnosis, with peripheral blood obtained before any treatment.

V gave up 1 base and J gave up 6 bases; unmatched junction bases: 3. Per germline, CDR1 LNHNV and CDR2 YYDKDF (reference sequence). The CDR3 loop spans 14 amino acids. Moderate-to-severe activity, with CAS ≥3, NOSPECS ≥4 and duration under 3 months, characterized the donors with ophthalmopathy. Scientists amplified the TCR beta CDR3 regions from RNA transcripts. Amplification began with first-round RT-PCR using HTBI primers, then second-round multiplex PCR was performed. MiXCR was run by TCRdb on the multiplex PCR reads, yielding one entry per CDR3 protein. The top ten clones hold roughly 40% of a sample with 200,000 to 250,000 distinct CDR3 sequences, roughly 21% of them seen once. Study conclusions and caveats: Stable hyperthyroidism and ophthalmopathy were told apart by a 13-signature model, which achieved less than 90% sensitivity and roughly 80% specificity. Blood also harbored most expanded thyroid clonotypes above 0.001 frequency.

The V call is TRBV15, the J call TRBJ1-5; 7 nucleotides line up with TRBD1. The receptor was derived from a woman aged 45-59 years with Graves' ophthalmopathy. The material sequenced was peripheral blood. The CDR3 reads CATSRGQGFQPQHF. The CDR3 nucleotides are TGTGCCACCAGCAGAGGACAGGGATTTCAGCCCCAGCATTTT.